The clone carrying this T cell receptor (beta chain) was recorded a few times. Amplified TCR beta CDR3 regions came from RNA transcripts. The HTBI set primed first-round TCR CDR3 RT-PCR. TCRdb redid the calling of the multiplex PCR reads with MiXCR, one entry per CDR3 protein. The sample has hundreds of thousands of distinct CDR3 sequences, roughly 15% seen once. The data derive from a study of T cells in Graves' hyperthyroidism and ophthalmopathy. PBMCs stemmed from less than 13 ml fresh peripheral blood. CDR1 and CDR2 (germline): MNHEY, SVGEGT. The CDR3 covers 21 residues. Germline trimming cut 2 bases from V and 7 bases from J; bases unmatched to any gene: 25.

V and J are TRBV6-2 or TRBV6-3 and TRBJ2-4; TRBD2 matches at 8 bases. The origin of this receptor is a woman aged 45-65 years with Graves' ophthalmopathy. The specimen was blood. The CDR3, as DNA: TGTGCCAGCAGTTACCCGAGGCTCGGGTCGGGACTAGAGATTTTGGTTAACATTCAGTACTTC. Translating gives CASSYPRLGSGLEILVNIQYF.